Listed below are T cell receptor beta chains from one sample, sequenced in a study of blood T cell repertoires in COVID-19. The protocol was immunoSEQ multiplex PCR, while the TCRdb copy is restricted to in-frame clones and leaves out a portion. This table holds some 320,000 clones, approximately 89% found once. The sequencing sample was made of PBMCs or T cells enriched from blood (not recorded which). These receptors all come from a woman between 45 and 65 years old who had been exposed to COVID-19. The CDR3 runs from the conserved cysteine through the conserved F or W. A D gene is named only where the DNA matches it firmly. Clone size is given for some rows only: seen once, a few or many times, or a class if the clone is expanded.

d_call clone_size j_call v_call cdr3_aa cdr3_nt
NA NA TRBJ1-2 TRBV19 CASSLILGGNYGYTF TGTGCCAGTAGTCTTATATTAGGCGGGAACTATGGCTACACCTTC
NA few TRBJ2-1 TRBV11-3 CASSARGFDEQFF TGTGCCAGCAGTGCCCGGGGGTTCGATGAGCAGTTCTTC
TRBD1 once TRBJ2-7 TRBV5-1 CASSSQGTDFSYEQYF TGCGCCAGCAGCTCTCAAGGGACAGATTTTTCCTACGAGCAGTACTTC
NA NA TRBJ1-1 TRBV12-3/TRBV12-4 CASNGQLNTEAFF TGTGCCAGCAATGGGCAGTTGAACACTGAAGCTTTCTTT
TRBD2 NA TRBJ2-7 TRBV6-2/TRBV6-3 CASSYRGMGQRGAYEQYF TGTGCCAGCAGTTACAGGGGAATGGGGCAGCGGGGGGCCTACGAGCAGTACTTC
NA NA TRBJ1-4 TRBV19 CASSLRTEYNEKLFF TGTGCCAGTAGTCTCCGGACAGAATATAATGAAAAACTGTTTTTT
NA NA TRBJ2-5 TRBV7-9 CASSPFGLLHGTQYF TGTGCCAGCAGCCCCTTTGGACTACTTCACGGGACCCAGTACTTC
NA NA TRBJ1-1 TRBV7-2 CASSLFTGSHNTEAFF TGTGCCAGCAGCTTATTTACAGGAAGCCACAACACTGAAGCTTTCTTT
TRBD1 NA TRBJ1-2 TRBV28 CASRLGQAIYGYTF TGTGCCAGCAGACTCGGACAGGCCATCTATGGCTACACCTTC
NA NA TRBJ1-3 TRBV6-1 CASSEPPGHGNTIYF TGTGCCAGCAGTGAACCACCGGGACATGGAAACACCATATATTTT
NA NA TRBJ1-2 TRBV19 CASSITDNYGYTF TGTGCCAGTAGTATCACAGATAACTATGGCTACACCTTC
NA NA TRBJ1-5 TRBV2 CASRETGLGNQPQHF TGTGCCAGCAGGGAAACAGGGCTCGGCAATCAGCCCCAGCATTTT
NA NA TRBJ2-2 TRBV10-3 CATRDIAEGELFF TGTGCCACCCGGGACATAGCCGAGGGGGAGCTGTTTTTT
TRBD1 NA TRBJ1-4 TRBV7-9 CASSFDRQGAWEKLFF TGTGCCAGCAGCTTCGACAGACAGGGGGCATGGGAAAAACTGTTTTTT
TRBD2 NA TRBJ2-3 TRBV12-5 CASGPSGGLGGTDTQYF TGTGCTAGTGGACCTAGCGGGGGACTTGGTGGCACAGATACGCAGTATTTT
TRBD2 NA TRBJ2-5 TRBV5-1 CASNEAGGQETQYF TGCGCCAGCAACGAAGCGGGGGGACAAGAGACCCAGTACTTC
NA NA TRBJ2-6 TRBV7-2 CASSSRGVTGANVLTF TGTGCCAGCAGCTCACGCGGGGTTACTGGGGCCAACGTCCTGACTTTC
NA NA TRBJ1-2 TRBV5-4 CASSIWTVTDYGYTF TGTGCCAGCAGCATATGGACAGTGACAGACTATGGCTACACCTTC
TRBD1 NA TRBJ1-2 TRBV5-4 CASSYRQGGNYGYTF TGTGCCAGCAGCTACCGACAGGGCGGTAACTATGGCTACACCTTC
TRBD1 NA TRBJ2-7 TRBV11-2 CASSLTDAGQGFYEQYF TGTGCCAGCAGCTTAACGGACGCGGGACAGGGATTCTACGAGCAGTACTTC
TRBD2 NA TRBJ2-2 TRBV5-1 CASSGGLAGITGELFF TGCGCCAGCAGCGGGGGACTAGCGGGGATCACCGGGGAGCTGTTTTTT